What follows describes a single TCR beta chain. It lacks a known antigen. Base quality data are lacking; no much larger clone is found one base away. This sample is drawn from a study of CD4+ T cells in melanoma (dated by TCRdb to 2022 to 2024). General notes on the study: Neoantigen-specific CD4+ T cells in human melanoma were investigated in the study.

Patients with melanoma were used as donors. The germline V and J ends show losses of 0 bases and 3 bases respectively, and no gene match explains 5 bases of the junction. Measured from the cysteine to the phenylalanine, the CDR3 is 16 residues long. Left in the record is the CDR3 DNA by itself, 48 bases read in frame from the first base. Taken from the germline V gene (reference sequence), the CDR1 and CDR2 loops are SEHNR and FQNEAQ. Library method: the immunoSEQ multiplex PCR assay. Held by TCRdb, this immuneACCESS table contains in-frame sequences only and omits some clones. Under half of the omission traces to an unresolved V gene where checked; the cause of the rest is unknown. The sample contains tens of thousands of clones, more than 60% of them found a single time. The ten top clones hold about 5.1% of the sample. General findings and caveats noted by the study authors: Neoantigen-specific CD4+ T cells in melanoma were reported to show diverse differentiation states. Neoantigen-specific CD4+ T cells were reported to be correlated with the function of CD8+ T cells, macrophages and B cells.

In this chain, TRBV7-9 is recombined with TRBJ2-7; 10 central bases correspond to TRBD1. The TCR was taken from a human donor with melanoma. Material for sequencing was tumor tissue. The bases read TGTGCCAGCAGCTTAGCGAGGACAGGGGGACGCTACGAGCAGTACTTC. This gives the protein CASSLARTGGRYEQYF.